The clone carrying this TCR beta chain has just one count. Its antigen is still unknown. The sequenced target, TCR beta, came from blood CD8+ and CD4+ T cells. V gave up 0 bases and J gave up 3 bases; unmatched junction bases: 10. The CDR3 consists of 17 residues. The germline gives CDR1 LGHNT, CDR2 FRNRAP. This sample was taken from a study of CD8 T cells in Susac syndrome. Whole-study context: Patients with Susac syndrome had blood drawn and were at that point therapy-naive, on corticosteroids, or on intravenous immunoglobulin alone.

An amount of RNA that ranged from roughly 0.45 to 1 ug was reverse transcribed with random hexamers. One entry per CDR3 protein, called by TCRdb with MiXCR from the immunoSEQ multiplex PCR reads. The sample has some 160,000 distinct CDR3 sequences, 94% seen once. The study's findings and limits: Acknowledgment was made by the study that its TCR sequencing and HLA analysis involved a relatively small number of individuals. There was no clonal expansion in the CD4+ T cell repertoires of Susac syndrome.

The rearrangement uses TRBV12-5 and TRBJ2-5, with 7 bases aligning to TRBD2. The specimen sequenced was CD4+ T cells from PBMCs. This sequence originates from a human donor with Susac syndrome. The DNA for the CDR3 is TGTGCTAGTGGTTTGGTAGGAAGCGGGACCCCAAAAGAGACCCAGTACTTC. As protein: CASGLVGSGTPKETQYF.